The 5 T cell receptor beta chains reported below all come from one sample, sequenced in a study of blood T cell repertoires in COVID-19 (dated by TCRdb to the early 2020s). Library creation used the immunoSEQ multiplex PCR assay. What TCRdb holds here is the immuneACCESS table cut down to in-frame rearrangements. Part of the clones is not present; checked against another copy, under half of the missing clones reflect an unresolved V gene, and the others are unexplained. This sample gives roughly 150,000 clones in total; more than 85% of them show up just once. The ten largest clones represent 2% to 3% of the sample. The material sequenced was peripheral blood. Receptor source: a woman in her sixties or seventies with acute or convalescent COVID-19.

The rearrangement joins TRBV5-5 to TRBJ2-5, with D possibly being TRBD2 (6 bases). This CDR3 spans 16 amino acids. Germline-derived CDR1 and CDR2 are SGHKS and YYEKEE (reference sequence). Trimming removed 4 bases from V and 5 bases from J, with 21 bases in between. The CDR3: CASSRGAQASGETQYF. CDR3 bases: TGTGCCAGCAGCCGCGGGGCGCAGGCCTCAGGGGAGACCCAGTACTTC.

This chain joins TRBV6-5 and TRBJ1-4; D uncertain. The CDR3 has 12 amino acids. CDR1 MNHEY and CDR2 SVGAGI come from the germline V gene. V shed 8 bases and J shed 7 bases, with 11 bases lying between them. The CDR3 loop is CASRAGFEKLFF. In nucleotides, the CDR3 is TGTGCCAGCCGGGCGGGGTTTGAAAAACTGTTTTTT.

The chain has TRBV12-3 or TRBV12-4 and TRBJ1-1; no definite D call. This CDR3 has 10 amino acids. Trimming stripped 4 bases from V and 9 bases from J, with 6 bases between. In DNA form, the CDR3 reads TGTGCCAGCAGTTCGGGAAAAGCTTTCTTT. This encodes CASSSGKAFF.

The gene calls are TRBV18 and TRBJ2-3; 10 positions match TRBD2. V trimming: 1 base; J trimming: 7 bases; junction bases outside the gene matches: 5. CDR3 length: 15 amino acids. The V gene's germline CDR1 is KGHSH and CDR2 LQKENI. CDR3 in DNA: TGTGCCAGCTCACCACTAGCGGGGGGCCCCAATACGCAGTATTTT. The encoded protein is CASSPLAGGPNTQYF.

This clone occurred a few times. The chain couples TRBV28 to TRBJ1-2, with D perhaps TRBD1 (5 bases). Germline CDR1 reads MDHEN; CDR2 reads SYDVKM. The CDR3 consists of 14 residues. Between the trimmed V and J ends, which lost 1 base and 8 bases, there was a span of 14 bases. The CDR3 region is CASSLLSQGRGYTF. DNA for the CDR3: TGTGCCAGCAGTTTATTAAGTCAGGGTAGGGGCTACACCTTC.